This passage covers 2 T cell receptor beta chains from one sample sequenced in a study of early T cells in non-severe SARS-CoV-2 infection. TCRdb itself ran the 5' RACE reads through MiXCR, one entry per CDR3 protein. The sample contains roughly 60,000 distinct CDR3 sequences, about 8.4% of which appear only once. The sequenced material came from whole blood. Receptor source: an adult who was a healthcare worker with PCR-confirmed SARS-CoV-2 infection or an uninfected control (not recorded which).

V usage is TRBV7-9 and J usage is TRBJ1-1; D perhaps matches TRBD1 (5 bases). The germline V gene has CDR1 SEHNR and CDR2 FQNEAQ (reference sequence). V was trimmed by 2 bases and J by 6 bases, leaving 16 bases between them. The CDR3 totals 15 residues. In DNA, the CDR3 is TGTGCCAGCAGCTTATGGGACGCCAGTCCCCCTGAAGCTTTCTTT. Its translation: CASSLWDASPPEAFF. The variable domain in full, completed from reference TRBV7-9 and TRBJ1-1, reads DTGVSQNPRHKITKRGQNVTFRCDPISEHNRLYWYRQTLGQGPEFLTYFQNEAQLEKSRLLSDRFSAERPKGSFSTLEIQRTEQGDSAMYLCASSLWDASPPEAFFGQGTRLTVV.

CDR3 coding DNA: TGTGCCAGCAGCTTAGAAAGGAAAGGTGGCTACACCTTC. Protein product: CASSLERKGGYTF. The rearrangement links TRBV7-2 to TRBJ1-2; D is unresolved. Germline CDR1 is SGHTA and CDR2 is FQGNSA. The CDR3 consists of 13 residues. V was trimmed by 1 base and J by 7 bases, leaving 10 bases between them.